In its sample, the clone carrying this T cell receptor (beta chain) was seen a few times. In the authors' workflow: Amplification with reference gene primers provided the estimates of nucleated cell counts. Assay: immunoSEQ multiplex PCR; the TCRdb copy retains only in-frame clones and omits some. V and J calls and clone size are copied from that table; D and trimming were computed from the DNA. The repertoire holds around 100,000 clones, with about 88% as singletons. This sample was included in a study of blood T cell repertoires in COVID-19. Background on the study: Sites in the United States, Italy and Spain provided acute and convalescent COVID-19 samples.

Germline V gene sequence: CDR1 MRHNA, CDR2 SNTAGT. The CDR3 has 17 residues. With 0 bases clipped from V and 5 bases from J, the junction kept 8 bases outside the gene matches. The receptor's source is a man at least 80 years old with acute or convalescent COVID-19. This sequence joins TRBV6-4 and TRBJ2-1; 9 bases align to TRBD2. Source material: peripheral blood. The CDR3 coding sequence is TGTGCCAGCAGTGACTCTCGCTCGACTAGCGGTGACAATGAGCAGTTCTTC. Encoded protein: CASSDSRSTSGDNEQFF.